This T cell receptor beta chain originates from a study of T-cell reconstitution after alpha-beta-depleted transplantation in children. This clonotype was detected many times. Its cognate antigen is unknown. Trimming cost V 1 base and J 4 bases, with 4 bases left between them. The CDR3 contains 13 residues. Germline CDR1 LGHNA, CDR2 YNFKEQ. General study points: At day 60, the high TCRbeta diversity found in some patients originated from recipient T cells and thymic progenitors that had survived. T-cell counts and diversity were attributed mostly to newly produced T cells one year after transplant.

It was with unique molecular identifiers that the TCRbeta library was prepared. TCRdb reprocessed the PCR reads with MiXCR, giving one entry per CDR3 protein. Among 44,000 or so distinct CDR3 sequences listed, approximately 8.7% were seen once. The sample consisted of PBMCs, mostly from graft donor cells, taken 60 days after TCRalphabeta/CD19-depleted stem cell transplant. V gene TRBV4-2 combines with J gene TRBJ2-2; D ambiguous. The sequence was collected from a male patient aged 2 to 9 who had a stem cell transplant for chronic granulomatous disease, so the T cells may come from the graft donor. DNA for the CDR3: TGTGCCAGCAGCCAAGCTAGCACCGGGGAGCTGTTTTTT. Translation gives CASSQASTGELFF.